These 12 T cell receptor beta chains were sequenced from one sample in a study of OX40 agonist ivuxolimab in advanced cancers. Assay: immunoSEQ multiplex PCR; the TCRdb copy retains only in-frame clones and omits some. This table has tens of thousands of clones, 94% appearing once. Source: CD4+ or CD8+ T cells sorted from blood, taken in a trial of the OX40 agonist ivuxolimab. All receptors derive from an adult with an advanced solid tumor such as melanoma, head and neck, liver or kidney cancer.

The rearrangement joins TRBV19 to TRBJ2-1, with D perhaps TRBD2 (6 bases). This CDR3 has 15 amino acids. V lost 2 bases and J 3 bases, leaving 11 bases between the germline ends. Germline V gene data show CDR1 as LNHDA and CDR2 as SQIVND (reference sequence). The CDR3 spells CASSILKTSYNEQFF. The CDR3 DNA is TGTGCCAGTAGTATACTCAAGACTAGCTACAATGAGCAGTTCTTC.

The chain employs TRBV29-1 and TRBJ2-5; 8 nucleotides agree with TRBD2. The germline gives CDR1 SQVTM, CDR2 ANQGSEA. Trimming took 5 bases from V and 7 from J; bases not matched to a gene: 12. The CDR3 loop spans 14 amino acids. The CDR3 nucleotides read TGCAGCGTTTTTGGGGCGGGAGGCCTGGGGACCCAGTACTTC. Its translation is CSVFGAGGLGTQYF.

This rearrangement joins TRBV19 to TRBJ2-3; no clear D. CDR1 is LNHDA, CDR2 SQIVND, per germline (reference sequence). Trimming left V 3 bases short and J 3 bases short, with 16 bases between. This CDR3 is 16 amino acids long. The DNA for the CDR3 is TGTGCCAGTAGTATGTGGTCATTAGGAATTACAGATACGCAGTATTTT. It translates to CASSMWSLGITDTQYF.

The CDR3 DNA is TGTGCCAGCACCTCCGGGTCGAATATGGGGGAGCAGTTCTTC. Translating gives CASTSGSNMGEQFF. The chain links TRBV27 to TRBJ2-1; D unclear. V was clipped by 7 bases and J by 10 bases, with 20 bases between them. The CDR3 contains 14 residues. Germline V gene data show CDR1 as MNHEY and CDR2 as SMNVEV (reference sequence).

V gene TRBV13 combines with J gene TRBJ2-3, with unresolved D. Germline V lookup: CDR1 PRHDT, CDR2 FYEKMQ (reference sequence). Trimming cost V 5 bases and J 6 bases, with 9 bases left between them. The CDR3 totals 12 residues. CDR3 DNA sequence: TGTGCCAGCAGCCTGCTACGGGATACGCAGTATTTT. Translated, it gives CASSLLRDTQYF.

The V gene is TRBV7-2, the J gene TRBJ2-7; D is ambiguous. CDR3 length equals 16 residues. From germline, CDR1 is SGHTA and CDR2 FQGNSA. The V end was cut by 5 bases, the J end by 5 bases, with 22 bases between. CDR3 amino acids: CASSSPTTRPGHEQYF. DNA of the CDR3: TGTGCCAGCAGCAGCCCGACGACCCGCCCGGGCCACGAGCAGTACTTC. The whole variable domain, filled in from reference TRBV7-2 and TRBJ2-7, reads GAGVSQSPSNKVTEKGKDVELRCDPISGHTALYWYRQSLGQGLEFLIYFQGNSAPDKSGLPSDRFSAERTGGSVSTLTIQRTQQEDSAVYLCASSSPTTRPGHEQYFGPGTRLTVT.

The chain employs TRBV19 and TRBJ2-1, with 8 positions matching TRBD2. The CDR3 is 18 residues long. Unmatched junction bases numbered 13, after V lost 2 bases and J lost 4 bases. Germline V gene data show CDR1 as LNHDA and CDR2 as SQIVND (reference sequence). CDR3 nucleotide sequence: TGTGCCAGTAGTATATCAGGGTACCGGGAGGGCCGGTACAATGAGCAGTTCTTC. It yields the protein CASSISGYREGRYNEQFF. The full variable domain, its missing parts supplied by reference TRBV19 and TRBJ2-1, is DGGITQSPKYLFRKEGQNVTLSCEQNLNHDAMYWYRQDPGQGLRLIYYSQIVNDFQKGDIAEGYSVSREKKESFPLTVTSAQKNPTAFYLCASSISGYREGRYNEQFFGPGTRLTVL.

This clone was observed once. This sequence joins TRBV9 and TRBJ2-3; 7 bases map to TRBD1. The CDR3 is 17 amino acids. Germline loops: CDR1 SGDLS, CDR2 YYNGEE. V lost 3 bases to trimming and J lost 2 bases; unmatched junction nucleotides: 12. The chain's CDR3 is CASSGNPKDRFTDTQYF. The CDR3 bases are TGTGCCAGCAGCGGAAACCCCAAGGACAGGTTCACAGATACGCAGTATTTT.

The V gene is TRBV27, the J gene TRBJ1-2; tentatively, D is TRBD1 (6 bases). This CDR3 has 14 amino acids. Per the germline V gene, CDR1 is MNHEY and CDR2 is SMNVEV (reference sequence). Trimming left V 5 bases short and J 4 bases short, with 14 bases between. The CDR3 spells CASSPQGSGYGYTF. CDR3 coding DNA: TGTGCCAGCAGTCCCCAGGGGTCGGGCTATGGCTACACCTTC.

This chain connects TRBV7-9 to TRBJ2-5, with D perhaps TRBD1 (5 bases). V lost 5 bases and J lost 2, with 12 bases in between. This CDR3 has 14 residues. Germline V gene lookup returns CDR1 SEHNR and CDR2 FQNEAQ (reference sequence). CDR3 protein: CASSTRQIQETQYF. CDR3 DNA sequence: TGTGCCAGCAGCACGAGACAGATACAAGAGACCCAGTACTTC.

The chain links TRBV4-2 to TRBJ1-4; D uncertain. Germline loops: CDR1 LGHNA, CDR2 YNFKEQ. The V and J ends lost 4 bases and 12 bases respectively, with 21 bases between them. The CDR3 covers 15 residues. The CDR3 reads CASSPDGGIRWELFF. CDR3 DNA: TGTGCCAGCAGCCCCGACGGTGGAATCCGCTGGGAACTGTTTTTT.

V gene TRBV4-1 combines with J gene TRBJ2-1; no firm D call. The CDR3 is 12 residues long. The germline CDR1 and CDR2 sequences are MGHRA and YSYEKL. Trimming shortened V by 0 bases and J by 12 bases, and 9 bases separated the two germline ends. CDR3 in DNA: TGCGCCAGCAGCCAAGATGAGCTGGCGCAGTTCTTC. Protein: CASSQDELAQFF.